The sequence of this T cell receptor (beta chain) was determined in a study of cytomegalovirus exposure and HLA in healthy donors. The sample holds a few counts of this clone. The antigen is unknown. General study results and limits: There were approximately 150 TCR beta chains listed as cytomegalovirus-associated. Under in vitro conditions, a few CMV-associated chains were confirmed as specific for CMV antigens.

A multiplex PCR was run with 60 Vbeta primers and 13 Jbeta primers. Sequencing was performed with immunoSEQ multiplex PCR; in TCRdb, only in-frame clones are kept and a portion is missing. The sample lists 80,000 to 100,000 clones; more than 65% were seen once. Sequencing was performed on PBMCs. This TCR came from a human donor in good health.

CDR3 DNA: TGTGCCAGCAGCTTGAGGGGTGTGCAAGAGACCCAGTACTTC. Protein sequence: CASSLRGVQETQYF. J is TRBJ2-5 and V is TRBV5-6; possible D gene TRBD1, 5 bases. Between the trimmed V and J ends, which lost 1 base and 2 bases, there was a span of 9 bases. Germline CDR1 reads SGHDT; CDR2 reads YYEEEE. The CDR3 sequence is 14 residues long.